The T cell receptor beta chain described here comes from a study of cytomegalovirus exposure and HLA in healthy donors. At the level of the study: In a previous analysis, nearly 120 million unique TCR beta sequences were found from 170 million or so T cells. Ancestry clustering placed 70% to 85% of approximately 420 genotyped donors in the Caucasian-associated cluster. Whole-study findings and limits: Association of a missense DCLRE1C variant with TCR beta V- and J-gene trimming was reported in a later analysis. The records held CMV serostatus as the only immune exposure information.

PCR amplification relied on 60 Vbeta primers (plus 13 Jbeta primers). Here immunoSEQ multiplex PCR was the method, and the copy in TCRdb shows in-frame clones only, minus some. Among around 110,000 clones, around 77% were seen once, and the ten largest hold under 5%. From germline, CDR1 is MNHEY and CDR2 SMNVEV (reference sequence). V was cut by 5 bases and J by 4 bases, with 9 bases left in between. The CDR3 extends over 13 amino acids. A remark on this clone: Antigen unknown.

Sequenced material: PBMCs. This TCR was recovered from a male donor in good health and CMV-seronegative. The chain uses TRBV27 and TRBJ2-1; D possibly corresponds to TRBD1 (5 bases). The CDR3 DNA follows: TGTGCCAGCAGTCCCCGACAGTACAATGAGCAGTTCTTC. As protein: CASSPRQYNEQFF.